These 18 T cell receptor beta chains share one sample of origin, sequenced in a study of T cell responses to AZD1222 COVID-19 vaccine. Clones were read by immunoSEQ multiplex PCR, and TCRdb kept only the in-frame ones, dropping some. The sample shows roughly 190,000 clones, 80% to 95% of them seen only once. The source was peripheral blood, collected on day 0 of AZD1222 vaccination. All receptors derive from an adult in good health.

This rearrangement joins TRBV19 to TRBJ1-1; D might be TRBD1 (5 bases). V gave up 6 bases and J gave up 1 base, with 12 bases separating them. The CDR3 is made up of 14 amino acids. The V gene's germline CDR1 is LNHDA and CDR2 SQIVND (reference sequence). The CDR3 nucleotides read TGTGCCAGTAGGGAGGGGCGGAGGAACACTGAAGCTTTCTTT. Amino acid sequence: CASREGRRNTEAFF.

The gene calls are TRBV7-7 and TRBJ2-1; D is possibly TRBD1 (7 bases). The CDR3 has 14 residues. Trimming cost V 5 bases and J 7 bases, with 15 bases left between them. Germline V gives CDR1 SSHAT, CDR2 FNYEAQ (reference sequence). CDR3 DNA sequence: TGTGCCAGCAGCGACAGGGCCGGGGGTAATGAGCAGTTCTTC. Amino acids: CASSDRAGGNEQFF.

This clone was observed a few times. V is TRBV19 and J is TRBJ2-3; TRBD1 is a possible D gene (5 bases). Per the germline V gene, CDR1 is LNHDA and CDR2 is SQIVND (reference sequence). CDR3 length: 14 amino acids. Trimming took off 5 bases at V and 0 bases at J, with 9 bases between the two ends. The CDR3 region is CASSATGSTDTQYF. The CDR3 nucleotides read TGTGCCAGTAGTGCTACAGGTAGCACAGATACGCAGTATTTT. Filled out from reference TRBV19 and TRBJ2-3, the complete variable domain reads DGGITQSPKYLFRKEGQNVTLSCEQNLNHDAMYWYRQDPGQGLRLIYYSQIVNDFQKGDIAEGYSVSREKKESFPLTVTSAQKNPTAFYLCASSATGSTDTQYFGPGTRLTVL.

The V and J genes are TRBV25-1 and TRBJ1-2, with a weak D call TRBD1 (5 bases). The CDR3 is 13 residues long. V was shortened by 8 bases and J by 6 bases, with 16 bases between the two germline ends. CDR1 and CDR2 (germline): MGHDK, SYGVNS. Written as DNA, the CDR3 is TGTGCCAGCCGATCCGCGGGAGGGGATGGCTACACCTTC. Translated: CASRSAGGDGYTF.

The V gene is TRBV28, the J gene TRBJ1-5; a weak D match, TRBD1 (6 bases). V was pared by 2 bases and J by 0 bases, with 11 bases between. The CDR3 spans 16 residues. CDR1 and CDR2 (germline): MDHEN, SYDVKM. CDR3 sequence (DNA): TGTGCCAGCAGTTTAGCAGGGGCGGATAGCAATCAGCCCCAGCATTTT. Translated, it gives CASSLAGADSNQPQHF.

The J gene is TRBJ2-3, the V gene TRBV6-5, with D tentatively TRBD1 (5 bases). Trimming took off 6 bases at V and 6 bases at J, with 19 bases between the two ends. Per germline, CDR1 MNHEY and CDR2 SVGAGI. The CDR3 is 15 amino acids. The CDR3, as DNA: TGTGCCAGCAGACGACAGTTAACTGAATGGGATACGCAGTATTTT. Encoded protein: CASRRQLTEWDTQYF.

The chain has TRBV24-1 and TRBJ2-1, with 8 bases aligning to TRBD2. V shed 7 bases, J shed 4 bases, and the junction held 8 bases outside the gene matches. This CDR3 comprises 15 residues. Germline assignment: CDR1 KGHDR and CDR2 SFDVKD. The CDR3 DNA follows: TGTGCCACCAGAAACAGCGGGAGTAGGTACAATGAGCAGTTCTTC. Encoded protein: CATRNSGSRYNEQFF.

The chain has TRBV29-1 and TRBJ2-7, with D perhaps TRBD1 (6 bases). The CDR3 runs 14 residues. V was pared by 4 bases and J by 2 bases, with 15 bases between. CDR1 is SQVTM, CDR2 ANQGSEA, per germline. The CDR3 here is CSVGVQGATYEQYF. CDR3 coding DNA: TGCAGCGTTGGAGTACAGGGAGCCACCTACGAGCAGTACTTC.

This chain connects TRBV6-5 to TRBJ2-1, with D possibly TRBD2 on 7 matching bases. V lost 4 bases and J 12 bases, leaving 25 bases between the germline ends. The germline CDR1 and CDR2 sequences are MNHEY and SVGAGI. This CDR3 spans 16 amino acids. CDR3 coding DNA: TGTGCCAGCAGTTCCGCATGGGGGACTAAGGGGGGTGGGCAGTTCTTC. Translated: CASSSAWGTKGGGQFF.

This CDR3 is CASSFGPPSLEQYF. Here the CDR3 DNA reads TGCGCCAGCAGCTTCGGCCCCCCGTCTCTCGAGCAGTACTTC. The chain couples TRBV5-1 to TRBJ2-7; no definite D call. This CDR3 comprises 14 residues. V dropped 2 bases and J dropped 6 bases, with 15 bases sitting between them. Germline V CDR1 and CDR2: SGHRS, YFSETQ.

This clone occurred once. The chain couples TRBV5-4 to TRBJ1-4; D remains unclear. Trimming pared 4 bases from V and 0 bases from J, leaving 10 bases between. Germline V CDR1 and CDR2: SGHNT, YYREEE (reference sequence). The CDR3 extends over 15 amino acids. The CDR3 DNA follows: TGTGCCAGCAGCGCCAACTTGGCAACTAATGAAAAACTGTTTTTT. The encoded protein is CASSANLATNEKLFF.

This chain links TRBV19 with TRBJ1-2, with 8 bases identical to TRBD1. CDR3 length: 15 residues. In germline, CDR1 is LNHDA, CDR2 SQIVND (reference sequence). The junction had 6 bases not matched to a gene; V was cut back by 6 bases and J by 0 bases. In DNA, the CDR3 is TGTGCCAGTAGATTGGGACAGGCGACTAACTATGGCTACACCTTC. As protein: CASRLGQATNYGYTF.

The V gene is TRBV4-2, the J gene TRBJ2-5; 10 nucleotides agree with TRBD2. This CDR3 is built from 17 residues. The V gene end was trimmed by 0 bases and the J gene end by 5 bases; junction bases not matched to a gene: 9. CDR1 LGHNA and CDR2 YNFKEQ come from the germline V gene. CDR3 DNA sequence: TGTGCCAGCAGCCAAGATGTTCAGCGGGGGGGTAGCGAGACCCAGTACTTC. It is translated as CASSQDVQRGGSETQYF.

This clone was observed a few times. The V gene is TRBV2, the J gene TRBJ1-2; no reliable D call. CDR3 length: 14 amino acids. V lost 6 bases and J lost 7, with 18 bases in between. In germline, CDR1 is SNHLY, CDR2 FYNNEI. CDR3 DNA: TGTGCCAGCAGGGGCACGGAGGGAGTGGCTGGCTACACCTTC. Its translation is CASRGTEGVAGYTF.

CDR3 residues: CASSPGTMNTEAFF. CDR3 sequence (DNA): TGTGCCAGCAGTCCCGGGACAATGAACACTGAAGCTTTCTTT. The chain joins TRBV27 to TRBJ1-1, with D possibly matching TRBD1 (6 bases). Germline V gene sequence: CDR1 MNHEY, CDR2 SMNVEV (reference sequence). Between the trimmed V and J ends, which lost 5 bases and 0 bases, there was a span of 10 bases. CDR3 length: 14 amino acids.

The chain combines TRBV5-1 with TRBJ2-7; 11 bases match TRBD1. Trimming removed 0 bases from V and 6 bases from J; junction bases left unmatched: 11. Germline CDR1 is SGHRS and CDR2 is YFSETQ. The CDR3 consists of 17 residues. The CDR3 nucleotides are TGCGCCAGCAGCTTGGCTCTTCAGGACAGGGGGCACTCCGAGCAGTACTTC. Protein product: CASSLALQDRGHSEQYF.

This chain connects TRBV29-1 to TRBJ1-1, with no clear D. V was trimmed by 3 bases and J by 1 base, leaving 6 bases between them. Germline assignment: CDR1 SQVTM and CDR2 ANQGSEA. This CDR3 contains 12 residues. CDR3 residues: CSVDLWNTEAFF. CDR3 in DNA: TGCAGCGTTGACTTGTGGAACACTGAAGCTTTCTTT.

The chain carries TRBV10-1 and TRBJ1-2; D remains ambiguous. Trimming cost V 4 bases and J 6 bases, with 6 bases left between them. Germline CDR1 and CDR2: WNHNN and SYGVQD (reference sequence). This CDR3 comprises 11 residues. In DNA, the CDR3 is TGCGCCAGCAGTGGTGGAAATGGCTACACCTTC. As protein: CASSGGNGYTF.